One and the same sample provided the 20 T cell receptor beta chains below, sequenced in a study of T cell responses to AZD1222 COVID-19 vaccine. Repertoires were generated with immunoSEQ multiplex PCR, while TCRdb's copy carries only in-frame clones and drops some. The sample holds roughly 140,000 clones, roughly 92% seen once. The sample in question was peripheral blood, obtained 28 days after the second AZD1222 dose. Receptors were obtained from an adult who received the AZD1222 COVID-19 vaccine.

The V gene is TRBV9, the J gene TRBJ1-1; D might be TRBD1 (5 bases). Per the germline V gene, CDR1 is SGDLS and CDR2 is YYNGEE. The CDR3 is 16 residues long. Trimming shortened V by 0 bases and J by 6 bases, and 18 bases separated the two germline ends. CDR3 nucleotides: TGTGCCAGCAGCGTAGCGCCCTTCGGGGGTCAGGCTGAAGCTTTCTTT. Translating it yields CASSVAPFGGQAEAFF.

V is TRBV14 and J is TRBJ2-3; D is unclear. V lost 3 bases and J lost 1, with 2 bases in between. The length of the CDR3 is 12 residues. Germline assignment: CDR1 SGHDN and CDR2 FVKESK. CDR3 amino acids: CASSQGTDTQYF. The CDR3 DNA reads TGTGCCAGCAGCCAGGGCACAGATACGCAGTATTTT.

The chain employs TRBV6-5 and TRBJ2-1; TRBD1 matches at 12 bases. Per germline, CDR1 MNHEY and CDR2 SVGAGI. The CDR3 has 15 residues. Trimming cost V 6 bases and J 6 bases; bases outside gene matches: 6. CDR3 amino acids: CASSWGQGASNEQFF. The CDR3 DNA reads TGTGCCAGCAGCTGGGGACAGGGGGCCTCCAATGAGCAGTTCTTC.

CDR3 bases: TGTGCCAGCAGGAGCCCACCCCAGGGGGTGGCATTCTCACCCCTCCACTTT. Residues: CASRSPPQGVAFSPLHF. The chain is built from TRBV2 and TRBJ1-6; 7 bases are a match to TRBD1. The CDR3 extends over 17 amino acids. V gave up 6 bases and J gave up 10 bases; unmatched junction bases: 18. Germline CDR1 SNHLY, CDR2 FYNNEI.

The chain couples TRBV10-3 to TRBJ1-4; no clear D gene. The CDR3 length is 13 residues. The V and J ends lost 8 bases and 5 bases respectively, with 12 bases between them. Germline CDR1 ENHRY, CDR2 SYGVKD. The CDR3 here is CAIARGENEKLFF. CDR3 nucleotides: TGTGCCATCGCACGGGGAGAAAATGAAAAACTGTTTTTT.

The chain has TRBV4-1 and TRBJ2-4, with D perhaps matching TRBD1 (6 bases). This CDR3 spans 16 amino acids. Germline V lookup: CDR1 MGHRA, CDR2 YSYEKL. Trimming shortened V by 2 bases and J by 3 bases, and 14 bases separated the two germline ends. The CDR3 nucleotides read TGCGCCAGCAGCCAACTTCACAGGGCTGGCAAAAACATTCAGTACTTC. Residues: CASSQLHRAGKNIQYF.

The chain combines TRBV29-1 with TRBJ2-6, with 10 bases identical to TRBD1. This CDR3 contains 18 residues. CDR1 is SQVTM and CDR2 is ANQGSEA in the germline V gene. V lost 5 bases, J lost 0 bases, and 10 bases stayed unmatched. The CDR3 is CSVKLPGQGTSGANVLTF. The DNA for the CDR3 is TGCAGCGTTAAGTTGCCGGGACAGGGGACCTCTGGGGCCAACGTCCTGACTTTC.

This clone was counted once. This sequence joins TRBV4-2 and TRBJ2-3; 8 positions match TRBD2. V gave up 0 bases and J gave up 1 base; unmatched junction bases: 6. Germline values: CDR1 LGHNA, CDR2 YNFKEQ. This CDR3 region has 17 residues. In DNA, the CDR3 is TGTGCCAGCAGCCAAGAGGTCGGTAGCGGGGGCACAGATACGCAGTATTTT. Translated: CASSQEVGSGGTDTQYF.

J is TRBJ1-2 and V is TRBV27; TRBD1 matches 8 bases. Germline V gene lookup returns CDR1 MNHEY and CDR2 SMNVEV (reference sequence). This CDR3 is built from 14 residues. Trimming cost V 6 bases and J 5 bases; bases outside gene matches: 8. As DNA, the CDR3 is TGTGCCAGCAGCTTCGGGGACAGGACTTATGGCTACACCTTC. It encodes CASSFGDRTYGYTF.

V gene TRBV6-2 or TRBV6-3 combines with J gene TRBJ2-1; D possibly matches TRBD1 or TRBD2 (5 bases each). V was clipped by 5 bases and J by 5 bases, with 13 bases between them. CDR3 length: 14 residues. CDR1 and CDR2 from the germline V gene are MNHEY and SVGEGT. The CDR3 sequence: CASSPLDSHNEQFF. CDR3 in DNA: TGTGCCAGCAGTCCACTAGACAGCCACAATGAGCAGTTCTTC.

This clone has a count of ten or more. This chain's CDR3 is CASSQGGSSYNEQFF. The DNA for the CDR3 is TGCGCCAGCAGCCAGGGCGGGAGCTCCTACAATGAGCAGTTCTTC. The chain employs TRBV4-3 and TRBJ2-1; 7 nucleotides match TRBD2. V lost 3 bases and J lost 0; bases outside the gene matches: 2. The CDR3 totals 15 residues. Germline CDR1 is LGHNA and CDR2 is YSLEER.

A single count supports this clone. The J gene is TRBJ1-6, the V gene TRBV5-5; D is uncertain. The germline V and J ends were trimmed by 2 bases and 2 bases, with 11 bases remaining between them. CDR3 length equals 16 residues. Germline V gene data show CDR1 as SGHKS and CDR2 as YYEKEE (reference sequence). In DNA form, the CDR3 reads TGTGCCAGCAGCTTTCGGAGGGAAACCTATAATTCACCCCTCCACTTT. Protein sequence: CASSFRRETYNSPLHF.

The V gene is TRBV27, the J gene TRBJ1-2; the match to TRBD1 covers 9 bases. Per germline, CDR1 MNHEY and CDR2 SMNVEV (reference sequence). Germline trimming cut 2 bases from V and 7 bases from J; bases unmatched to any gene: 5. The CDR3 is made up of 14 amino acids. The CDR3 sequence: CASSLGGTGLGYTF. CDR3 sequence (DNA): TGTGCCAGCAGTTTAGGGGGGACAGGGCTTGGCTACACCTTC.

The rearrangement uses TRBV5-8 and TRBJ1-5; 11 nucleotides align to TRBD1. With 4 bases clipped from V and 5 bases from J, the junction kept 8 bases outside the gene matches. The CDR3 is 16 residues long. CDR1 and CDR2 from the germline V gene are SGHTS and YDEGEE. In nucleotides, the CDR3 is TGTGCCAGCAGCGGGGACAAGGGACAGGGGGATCAGCCCCAGCATTTT. This gives the protein CASSGDKGQGDQPQHF.

As DNA, the CDR3 is TGTGCCAGCAGCCCCACAGGGGGCACAGATACGCAGTATTTT. Translating gives CASSPTGGTDTQYF. V gene TRBV11-2 combines with J gene TRBJ2-3, with 7 nucleotides matching TRBD1. Per germline, CDR1 SGHAT and CDR2 FQNNGV. The junction had 3 bases not matched to a gene; V was cut back by 5 bases and J by 1 base. The CDR3 loop spans 14 amino acids.

The rearrangement uses TRBV7-2 and TRBJ1-5; 7 bases align to TRBD1. Germline V gene sequence: CDR1 SGHTA, CDR2 FQGNSA. Trimming at V came to 4 bases and at J to 4 bases, leaving 13 bases not matched to a gene. This CDR3 is built from 17 residues. The CDR3 spells CASSSGIGTALNQPQHF. CDR3 nucleotides: TGTGCCAGCAGCTCAGGAATTGGGACAGCATTAAATCAGCCCCAGCATTTT.

The CDR3 sequence: CASSLGTREAFF. The CDR3 DNA follows: TGTGCCAGCAGCTTAGGAACACGGGAAGCTTTCTTT. The V gene is TRBV11-3, the J gene TRBJ1-1; D ambiguous. The CDR3 totals 12 residues. Germline V gene sequence: CDR1 SGHNT, CDR2 YENEEA. Trimming pared 1 base from V and 8 bases from J, leaving 8 bases between.

This chain uses TRBV28 with TRBJ1-3; TRBD1 agrees at 7 bases. Looked up from germline, CDR1 is MDHEN and CDR2 is SYDVKM. After removal of 5 bases from V and 1 base from J, the junction contained 11 bases not matched to a gene. CDR3 size: 17 residues. CDR3 region: CASSRITTGESGNTIYF. The CDR3 DNA reads as TGTGCCAGCAGTAGAATAACTACAGGGGAGTCTGGAAACACCATATATTTT.

The chain has TRBV4-1 and TRBJ1-2; TRBD1 might be the D (6 bases). Trimming shortened V by 1 base and J by 0 bases, and 9 bases separated the two germline ends. The germline V gene has CDR1 MGHRA and CDR2 YSYEKL. This CDR3 has 15 amino acids. Here the CDR3 reads CASSQGTATNYGYTF. In DNA, the CDR3 is TGCGCCAGCAGCCAAGGGACAGCGACTAACTATGGCTACACCTTC.

This chain joins TRBV2 and TRBJ2-7; tentative D call: TRBD2 (6 bases). This CDR3 comprises 14 residues. The germline V gene has CDR1 SNHLY and CDR2 FYNNEI. The V end lost 4 bases, the J end lost 7 bases, and 17 bases lay between the germline ends. The CDR3 protein is CASSGGLALYEQYF. The CDR3 coding sequence is TGTGCCAGCAGTGGGGGCCTAGCGCTTTATGAGCAGTACTTC.